These 14 T cell receptor beta chains came from one sample sequenced in a study of cytomegalovirus exposure and HLA in healthy donors. PCR primers comprised 60 Vbeta and 13 Jbeta primers. Sequencing was performed with immunoSEQ multiplex PCR; in TCRdb, only in-frame clones are kept and a portion is missing. The sample shows approximately 140,000 clones, about 64% of them seen only once. The sequencing sample was made of PBMCs. The receptors come from a woman in her fifties or sixties in good health and CMV-seropositive.

This clone was counted only a few times. The chain joins TRBV28 to TRBJ2-2; TRBD1 matches 9 bases. The CDR3 sequence is 16 residues long. The V gene's germline CDR1 is MDHEN and CDR2 SYDVKM. With V trimmed by 2 bases and J by 1 base, 2 bases remained unmatched. The CDR3 region is CASSLGGQGNTGELFF. The CDR3 region has the DNA TGTGCCAGCAGTTTAGGGGGACAGGGGAACACCGGGGAGCTGTTTTTT.

This chain joins TRBV7-2 and TRBJ2-1; 7 bases are a match to TRBD2. The CDR3 covers 16 residues. The germline gives CDR1 SGHTA, CDR2 FQGNSA. V was pared by 3 bases and J by 9 bases, with 14 bases of the junction left unmatched. This CDR3 reads CASSLGRGAGASEQFF. The CDR3 coding sequence is TGTGCCAGCAGCTTGGGGCGTGGGGCGGGAGCGAGTGAGCAGTTCTTC.

The rearrangement joins TRBV28 to TRBJ2-2; 10 bases are shared with TRBD2. The CDR3 is 15 residues long. V lost 6 bases, J lost 3 bases, and 4 bases stayed unmatched. CDR1 is MDHEN and CDR2 is SYDVKM in the germline V gene. The CDR3 loop is CASSLGLAYTGELFF. The CDR3 DNA is TGTGCCAGCAGCCTGGGACTAGCGTACACCGGGGAGCTGTTTTTT.

The chain joins TRBV29-1 to TRBJ2-7; a possible D gene is TRBD1 (6 bases). Germline assignment: CDR1 SQVTM and CDR2 ANQGSEA. The CDR3 extends over 15 amino acids. The V gene lost 0 bases and the J gene lost 1 base, with 13 bases spanning the gap. The CDR3 DNA reads TGCAGCGTTGAAGATCCGCGGACAGATTCCTACGAGCAGTACTTC. The encoded protein is CSVEDPRTDSYEQYF.

This clone was counted between two and nine times. The chain combines TRBV4-1 with TRBJ1-1, with D unresolved. Between the trimmed V and J ends, which lost 1 base and 1 base, there was a span of 10 bases. The CDR3 runs 15 residues. CDR1 and CDR2 (germline): MGHRA, YSYEKL. CDR3 sequence reads: CASSQVGDGNTEAFF. CDR3 nucleotide sequence: TGCGCCAGCAGCCAAGTCGGGGATGGGAACACTGAAGCTTTCTTT.

This sequence joins TRBV28 and TRBJ1-1; 7 positions agree with TRBD1. The germline CDR1 and CDR2 sequences are MDHEN and SYDVKM. The CDR3 totals 14 residues. V dropped 5 bases and J dropped 4; count of bases not matched to a gene: 7. CDR3 amino acids: CASSEQGLSTEAFF. DNA for the CDR3: TGTGCCAGCAGTGAACAGGGGTTAAGCACTGAAGCTTTCTTT.

The rearrangement joins TRBV11-3 to TRBJ2-1; 11 bases line up with TRBD2. CDR1 is SGHNT and CDR2 is YENEEA in the germline V gene. CDR3 size: 15 residues. V was clipped by 2 bases and J by 7 bases; unmatched bases: 4. The CDR3 DNA reads TGTGCCAGCAGCTTAAGGTCTAGCGGGGGGAATGAGCAGTTCTTC. It is translated as CASSLRSSGGNEQFF.

The chain recombines TRBV30 with TRBJ1-1; 9 nucleotides agree with TRBD1. Per germline, CDR1 GTSNPN and CDR2 SVGIG (reference sequence). V lost 3 bases and J lost 10; bases outside the gene matches: 9. There are 13 residues in the CDR3. The CDR3 DNA reads TGTGCCTGGAGCACATATCTACAGGGGGCAGCTTTCTTT. This sequence encodes CAWSTYLQGAAFF.

This clone has only one observation. V is TRBV15 and J is TRBJ2-3; TRBD2 matches 10 bases. V was clipped by 4 bases and J by 0 bases; unmatched bases: 16. Germline V gene sequence: CDR1 LNHNV, CDR2 YYDKDF (reference sequence). The CDR3 has 20 residues. This CDR3 is CATSTVITSGTSPSTDTQYF. Written as DNA, the CDR3 is TGTGCCACCAGCACCGTGATAACTAGCGGGACGTCCCCTAGCACAGATACGCAGTATTTT.

This chain connects TRBV13 to TRBJ1-3, with D possibly matching TRBD1 (6 bases). The length of the CDR3 is 14 residues. Germline V gene sequence: CDR1 PRHDT, CDR2 FYEKMQ (reference sequence). Trimming shortened V by 5 bases and J by 0 bases, and 8 bases separated the two germline ends. The CDR3: CASSGQSSGNTIYF. The CDR3 nucleotides read TGTGCCAGCAGCGGACAGAGCTCTGGAAACACCATATATTTT.

This sequence joins TRBV5-1 and TRBJ2-7; D may be TRBD2 (5 bases). The V end lost 1 base, the J end lost 6 bases, and 14 bases lay between the germline ends. Germline V gene data show CDR1 as SGHRS and CDR2 as YFSETQ. This CDR3 is built from 14 residues. The CDR3 loop reads CASSLRGETLEQYF. CDR3 nucleotide sequence: TGCGCCAGCAGCTTGCGGGGAGAGACGCTCGAGCAGTACTTC.

This chain links TRBV15 with TRBJ1-5; D not resolved. Germline values: CDR1 LNHNV, CDR2 YYDKDF (reference sequence). Trimming removed 0 bases from V and 2 bases from J, with 8 bases in between. The CDR3 runs 15 residues. CDR3 DNA: TGTGCCACCAGCAGAGACCAGGTGGGCAATCAGCCCCAGCATTTT. This codes for CATSRDQVGNQPQHF. Drawing the rest from reference TRBV15 and TRBJ1-5, the complete variable domain is DAMVIQNPRYQVTQFGKPVTLSCSQTLNHNVMYWYQQKSSQAPKLLFHYYDKDFNNEADTPDNFQSRRPNTSFCFLDIRSPGLGDTAMYLCATSRDQVGNQPQHFGDGTRLSIL.

The chain carries TRBV15 and TRBJ2-7; 8 bases are a match to TRBD1. The germline CDR1 and CDR2 sequences are LNHNV and YYDKDF (reference sequence). Trimming removed 4 bases from V and 1 base from J; junction bases left unmatched: 9. The CDR3 is 16 amino acids. The CDR3, as DNA: TGTGCCACCAGCAATGCCGGGACAGGACGATCCTACGAGCAGTACTTC. Its translation: CATSNAGTGRSYEQYF.

V and J are TRBV7-9 and TRBJ2-3; D gene uncertain. Looked up from germline, CDR1 is SEHNR and CDR2 is FQNEAQ (reference sequence). This CDR3 contains 11 residues. V dropped 10 bases and J dropped 2 bases, with 7 bases sitting between them. CDR3 region: CATADTDTQYF. The DNA for the CDR3 is TGTGCCACGGCGGACACAGATACGCAGTATTTT. The full variable domain, with the rest looked up from reference TRBV7-9 and TRBJ2-3, is DTGVSQNPRHKITKRGQNVTFRCDPISEHNRLYWYRQTLGQGPEFLTYFQNEAQLEKSRLLSDRFSAERPKGSFSTLEIQRTEQGDSAMYLCATADTDTQYFGPGTRLTVL.